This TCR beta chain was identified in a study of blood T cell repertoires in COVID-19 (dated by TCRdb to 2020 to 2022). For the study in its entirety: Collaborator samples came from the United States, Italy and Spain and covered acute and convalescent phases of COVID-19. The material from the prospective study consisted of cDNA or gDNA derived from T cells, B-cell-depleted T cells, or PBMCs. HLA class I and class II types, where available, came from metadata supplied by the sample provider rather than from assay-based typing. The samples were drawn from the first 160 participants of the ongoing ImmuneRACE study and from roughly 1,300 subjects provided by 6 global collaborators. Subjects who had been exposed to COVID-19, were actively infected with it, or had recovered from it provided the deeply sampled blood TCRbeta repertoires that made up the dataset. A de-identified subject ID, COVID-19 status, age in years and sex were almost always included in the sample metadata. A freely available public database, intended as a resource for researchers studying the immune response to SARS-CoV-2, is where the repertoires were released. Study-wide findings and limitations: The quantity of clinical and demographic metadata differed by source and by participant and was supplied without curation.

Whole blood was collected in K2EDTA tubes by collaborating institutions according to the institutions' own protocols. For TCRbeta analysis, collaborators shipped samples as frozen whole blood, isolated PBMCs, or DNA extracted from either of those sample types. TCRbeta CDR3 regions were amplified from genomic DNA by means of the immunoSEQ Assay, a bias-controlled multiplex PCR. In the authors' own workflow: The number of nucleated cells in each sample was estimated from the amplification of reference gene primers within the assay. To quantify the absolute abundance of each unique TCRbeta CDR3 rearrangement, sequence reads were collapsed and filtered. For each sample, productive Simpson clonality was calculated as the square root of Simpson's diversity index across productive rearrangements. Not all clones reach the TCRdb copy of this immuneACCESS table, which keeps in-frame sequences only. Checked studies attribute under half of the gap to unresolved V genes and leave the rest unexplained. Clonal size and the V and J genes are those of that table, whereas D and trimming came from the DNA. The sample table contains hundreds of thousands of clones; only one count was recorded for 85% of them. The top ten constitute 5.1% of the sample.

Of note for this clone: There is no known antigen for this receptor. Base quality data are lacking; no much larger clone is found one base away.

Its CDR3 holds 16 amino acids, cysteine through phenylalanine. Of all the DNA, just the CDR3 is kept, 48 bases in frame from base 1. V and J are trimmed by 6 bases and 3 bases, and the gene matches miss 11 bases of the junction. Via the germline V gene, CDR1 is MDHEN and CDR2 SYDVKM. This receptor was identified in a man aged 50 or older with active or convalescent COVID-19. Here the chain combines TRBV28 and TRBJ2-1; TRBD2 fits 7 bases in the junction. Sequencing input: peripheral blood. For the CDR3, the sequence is CASSRWAGEVYNEQFF. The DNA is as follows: TGTGCCAGCAGCCGGTGGGCGGGAGAAGTCTACAATGAGCAGTTCTTC.